These 4 T cell receptor beta chains were sequenced from one sample in a study of blood T cells in healthy people across ages. Combining a sample-barcoded 5' primer with a J-beta primer mix, a second PCR ran for 7 to 11 cycles. TCRdb fed the 5' RACE reads into MiXCR, producing one record per CDR3 protein. There are approximately 810,000 distinct CDR3 sequences in the sample; under 30% occur only once, and roughly 17% lies in the top ten. Sequenced sample: blood. These TCRs come from a woman older than 75 in good health.

In this sample, this clonotype turned up once. A much larger clone lies a single base off, so this may be a read error. The rearrangement links TRBV20-1 to TRBJ2-5; 13 positions match TRBD2. J was trimmed by 11 bases and V by 3 bases; bases with no gene match: 15. Germline V gives CDR1 DFQATT, CDR2 SNEGSKA (reference sequence). The CDR3 runs 16 residues. The CDR3 here is CSASRTSGGVYNEQYF. The DNA of the CDR3 is TGCAGTGCTAGTCGGACTAGCGGGGGAGTCTACAATGAGCAGTACTTC.

This clonotype was seen a handful of times. Possible read error: a much larger clone is one base away. V and J are TRBV10-1 and TRBJ2-4; possible D gene TRBD1, 6 bases. Between the trimmed V and J ends, which lost 7 bases and 15 bases, there was a span of 22 bases. Germline assignment: CDR1 WNHNN and CDR2 SYGVQD (reference sequence). The length of the CDR3 is 13 residues. The CDR3 coding sequence is TGCGCCAGCACCAATGGGGGCCAAGAGACCCGGTACTTC. It codes for CASTNGGQETRYF.

V usage is TRBV6-5 and J usage is TRBJ1-2, with TRBD1 matching 10 bases. V dropped 2 bases and J dropped 0; count of bases not matched to a gene: 9. This CDR3 is built from 18 residues. The germline gives CDR1 MNHEY, CDR2 SVGAGI. CDR3 in amino acids: CASSYPLSGTGANYGYTF. CDR3 nucleotide sequence: TGTGCCAGCAGTTACCCTCTCTCCGGGACAGGGGCTAACTATGGCTACACCTTC.

This chain joins TRBV5-1 and TRBJ2-2; 8 bases align to TRBD1. This CDR3 has 16 amino acids. Germline CDR1 and CDR2: SGHRS and YFSETQ. J lost 3 bases, V lost 5 bases, and 9 bases had no gene match. CDR3: CASSLSGGIDTGELFF. CDR3 sequence (DNA): TGCGCCAGCAGTCTATCAGGGGGCATTGACACCGGGGAGCTGTTTTTT.